The next 23 T cell receptor beta chains were all read from a single sample in a study of pediatric ulcerative colitis. During colonoscopy, one to two rectal pinch biopsies were collected. Clones were read by immunoSEQ multiplex PCR, and TCRdb kept only the in-frame ones, dropping some. The sample carries tens of thousands of clones, about 81% recorded once. The sample taken for sequencing was gut tissue. The receptors originated from a boy under 18 with severe ulcerative colitis.

In this sample, this clone turned up once. This chain joins TRBV5-1 and TRBJ2-3; no firm D call. The CDR3 is 14 residues long. V was pared by 4 bases and J by 2 bases, with 11 bases between. Germline CDR1 reads SGHRS; CDR2 reads YFSETQ. The CDR3 sequence: CASSRPPDTDTQYF. The CDR3 DNA reads as TGCGCCAGCAGCCGGCCCCCCGACACAGATACGCAGTATTTT.

V gene TRBV7-9 combines with J gene TRBJ1-5; D is ambiguous. Trimming pared 4 bases from V and 6 bases from J, leaving 10 bases between. Germline CDR1 reads SEHNR; CDR2 reads FQNEAQ (reference sequence). The CDR3 runs 13 residues. The CDR3 region is CASSSPDGQPQHF. For the CDR3, the DNA is TGTGCCAGCAGCTCACCCGACGGTCAGCCCCAGCATTTT.

This clone was counted a single time. The chain combines TRBV25-1 with TRBJ2-5; D perhaps matches TRBD1 (5 bases). V was clipped by 6 bases and J by 1 base, with 15 bases between them. From germline, CDR1 is MGHDK and CDR2 SYGVNS. This CDR3 is 15 amino acids long. This chain's CDR3 is CASSLRRGTQETQYF. CDR3 DNA: TGTGCCAGCAGCCTAAGAAGGGGAACCCAAGAGACCCAGTACTTC. The variable domain in full, with the rest retrieved from reference TRBV25-1 and TRBJ2-5, is EADIYQTPRYLVIGTGKKITLECSQTMGHDKMYWYQQDPGMELHLIHYSYGVNSTEKGDLSSESTVSRIRTEHFPLTLESARPSHTSQYLCASSLRRGTQETQYFGPGTRLLVL.

The chain combines TRBV7-9 with TRBJ2-1; 7 positions match TRBD2. The J segment lost 0 bases and the V segment lost 7 bases, leaving 18 bases of the junction unmatched. This CDR3 is built from 19 residues. The germline gives CDR1 SEHNR, CDR2 FQNEAQ (reference sequence). The CDR3, as DNA: TGTGCCAGCAACCTTTGGGGCGGGGGTATGAGAAGCTCCTACAATGAGCAGTTCTTC. Translated: CASNLWGGGMRSSYNEQFF.

This sequence joins TRBV11-3 and TRBJ2-7, with 9 bases that match TRBD1. The CDR3 runs to 15 residues. J lost 7 bases, V lost 5 bases, and 12 bases had no gene match. The germline V gene encodes CDR1 SGHNT and CDR2 YENEEA. The CDR3 DNA follows: TGTGCCAGCAGCCGAACGGGGACAGGGATAGGGGAGCAGTACTTC. Encoded protein: CASSRTGTGIGEQYF.

This chain uses TRBV5-6 with TRBJ2-3; 7 nucleotides agree with TRBD1. This CDR3 has 18 residues. V trimming: 4 bases; J trimming: 3 bases; junction bases outside the gene matches: 17. CDR1 and CDR2 (germline): SGHDT, YYEEEE. The CDR3 loop reads CASSGDRAPGGKTDTQYF. CDR3 nucleotide sequence: TGTGCCAGCAGCGGAGATAGGGCCCCAGGGGGTAAAACAGATACGCAGTATTTT.

Points on this clone: Other DNA sequences in this specimen translate into the identical CDR3. The chain joins TRBV2 to TRBJ1-2; D gene uncertain. Germline V gene data show CDR1 as SNHLY and CDR2 as FYNNEI. This CDR3 region has 14 residues. V lost 2 bases and J 0 bases, leaving 7 bases between the germline ends. CDR3 region: CASSERLANYGYTF. CDR3 coding DNA: TGTGCCAGCAGTGAACGGCTAGCTAACTATGGCTACACCTTC.

J is TRBJ1-5 and V is TRBV4-1; D is ambiguous. V was clipped by 4 bases and J by 4 bases, with 14 bases between them. CDR1 is MGHRA, CDR2 YSYEKL, per germline. The length of the CDR3 is 15 residues. The CDR3 sequence is CASSPYAAENQPQHF. The CDR3 region has the DNA TGCGCCAGCAGCCCTTACGCCGCCGAAAATCAGCCCCAGCATTTT.

The chain uses TRBV7-7 and TRBJ2-2; D remains unclear. The germline V gene has CDR1 SSHAT and CDR2 FNYEAQ (reference sequence). The CDR3 is 14 residues long. The V gene lost 2 bases and the J gene lost 3 bases, with 7 bases spanning the gap. The chain's CDR3 is CASSLFDDTGELFF. The CDR3 DNA reads as TGTGCCAGCAGCTTATTCGATGACACCGGGGAGCTGTTTTTT. The complete variable domain, with remaining parts taken from reference TRBV7-7 and TRBJ2-2, reads GAGVSQSPRYKVTKRGQDVTLRCDPISSHATLYWYQQALGQGPEFLTYFNYEAQPDKSGLPSDRFSAERPEGSISTLTIQRTEQRDSAMYRCASSLFDDTGELFFGEGSRLTVL.

The CDR3 here is CATSASRAASEKLFF. CDR3 DNA sequence: TGTGCCACCAGCGCCTCCAGGGCGGCGAGTGAAAAACTGTTTTTT. The chain joins TRBV15 to TRBJ1-4, with D maybe TRBD1 (5 bases). The germline gives CDR1 LNHNV, CDR2 YYDKDF (reference sequence). This CDR3 is 15 amino acids long. V was pared by 5 bases and J by 7 bases, with 17 bases between.

This clone turned up a few times. The rearrangement uses TRBV27 and TRBJ1-1, with TRBD1 matching 9 bases. The CDR3 contains 15 residues. Per germline, CDR1 MNHEY and CDR2 SMNVEV (reference sequence). The ends lost 5 bases at V and 1 base at J; junction bases unmatched: 5. The chain's CDR3 is CASSMHRGQNTEAFF. CDR3 coding DNA: TGTGCCAGCAGTATGCACAGGGGGCAGAACACTGAAGCTTTCTTT.

V and J are TRBV5-4 and TRBJ1-1; no clear D gene. V gave up 4 bases and J gave up 1 base, with 11 bases separating them. Germline assignment: CDR1 SGHNT and CDR2 YYREEE (reference sequence). The CDR3 is made up of 14 amino acids. The DNA for the CDR3 is TGTGCCAGCAGCCCTTTCCAGGAGAACACTGAAGCTTTCTTT. It yields the protein CASSPFQENTEAFF.

Written as DNA, the CDR3 is TGTGCCAGCAGCTTAGCGCTTAGCGTCGGTGGAGATACGCAGTATTTT. Its protein product is CASSLALSVGGDTQYF. The chain is built from TRBV7-2 and TRBJ2-3; perhaps TRBD2 as D (5 bases). The CDR3 is made up of 16 amino acids. Trimming left V 0 bases short and J 5 bases short, with 15 bases between. The germline gives CDR1 SGHTA, CDR2 FQGNSA.

The chain uses TRBV4-1 and TRBJ2-3; TRBD2 aligns across 7 bases. The CDR3 length is 16 residues. After removal of 1 base from V and 2 bases from J, the junction contained 6 bases not matched to a gene. CDR1 is MGHRA and CDR2 is YSYEKL in the germline V gene. The CDR3 spells CASSQGRGEITDTQYF. The CDR3 DNA reads TGCGCCAGCAGCCAAGGCCGGGGGGAAATCACAGATACGCAGTATTTT.

Here the CDR3 DNA reads TGTGCCAGCCTGGACCGCTTGGGGTGGGGGGAGCAGTACTTC. Protein: CASLDRLGWGEQYF. The chain carries TRBV5-6 and TRBJ2-7; D may correspond to TRBD1 or TRBD2 (5 bases each). Germline-derived CDR1 and CDR2 are SGHDT and YYEEEE. Trimming removed 7 bases at V and 7 bases at J, with 21 bases between. The CDR3 consists of 14 residues.

This clone was seen a handful of times. The CDR3 loop is CASSDGANVLTF. The CDR3 nucleotides are TGTGCCAGCAGCGATGGGGCCAACGTCCTGACTTTC. This sequence joins TRBV9 and TRBJ2-6, with D uncertain. Trimming removed 3 bases from V and 3 bases from J, with 1 base in between. The germline V gene has CDR1 SGDLS and CDR2 YYNGEE. The CDR3 runs to 12 residues.

This chain joins TRBV5-1 and TRBJ2-7; D call uncertain. In germline, CDR1 is SGHRS, CDR2 YFSETQ. V lost 0 bases, J lost 0 bases, and 13 bases lay in between. This CDR3 region has 16 residues. CDR3 sequence: CASSLDFGGSSYEQYF. In nucleotides, the CDR3 is TGCGCCAGCAGCTTGGATTTTGGCGGAAGCTCCTACGAGCAGTACTTC.

The chain employs TRBV18 and TRBJ2-7; 7 nucleotides align to TRBD1. In germline, CDR1 is KGHSH, CDR2 LQKENI. The CDR3 contains 14 residues. J gave up 7 bases and V 6 bases, and 12 bases lay outside the gene matches. CDR3 in DNA: TGTGCCAGCTCGACAAGACAGGGAAGTGAAGAGCAGTACTTC. Amino acids: CASSTRQGSEEQYF.

The chain links TRBV10-3 to TRBJ1-1; tentatively, D is TRBD1 (5 bases). The germline CDR1 and CDR2 sequences are ENHRY and SYGVKD. Trimming left V 0 bases short and J 4 bases short, with 15 bases between. CDR3 length: 16 residues. DNA for the CDR3: TGTGCCATCAGTGAGTCTGGGACCCGGGGGTCCACTGAAGCTTTCTTT. Translated, it gives CAISESGTRGSTEAFF.

This chain uses TRBV5-6 with TRBJ2-1, with a tentative D call TRBD1 (5 bases). Trimming cost V 1 base and J 10 bases, with 6 bases left between them. The CDR3 totals 11 residues. The germline V gene encodes CDR1 SGHDT and CDR2 YYEEEE. CDR3 nucleotides: TGTGCCAGCAGCTTGAGGGGAGAGCAGTTCTTC. This gives the protein CASSLRGEQFF.

The rearrangement joins TRBV10-3 to TRBJ2-1; TRBD1 aligns across 7 bases. Per germline, CDR1 ENHRY and CDR2 SYGVKD. The CDR3 covers 14 residues. J lost 0 bases, V lost 11 bases, and 7 bases had no gene match. The CDR3 DNA sequence: TGTGCCTCAAGGGGACAGAGCTCCTACAATGAGCAGTTCTTC. It translates to CASRGQSSYNEQFF.

This chain joins TRBV7-3 and TRBJ1-2; D remains ambiguous. Trimming pared 5 bases from V and 10 bases from J, leaving 17 bases between. The V gene's germline CDR1 is SGHTA and CDR2 FQGTGA. This CDR3 has 13 residues. The CDR3 sequence is CASSPDGISVYTF. Written as DNA, the CDR3 is TGTGCCAGCAGCCCCGACGGAATATCCGTCTACACCTTC.

The chain joins TRBV7-3 to TRBJ1-1, with unresolved D. The CDR3 is 14 amino acids. Trimming removed 1 base at V and 0 bases at J, with 6 bases between. The germline gives CDR1 SGHTA, CDR2 FQGTGA. The chain's CDR3 is CASSLIHLNTEAFF. CDR3 coding DNA: TGTGCCAGCAGCTTAATACACCTGAACACTGAAGCTTTCTTT.